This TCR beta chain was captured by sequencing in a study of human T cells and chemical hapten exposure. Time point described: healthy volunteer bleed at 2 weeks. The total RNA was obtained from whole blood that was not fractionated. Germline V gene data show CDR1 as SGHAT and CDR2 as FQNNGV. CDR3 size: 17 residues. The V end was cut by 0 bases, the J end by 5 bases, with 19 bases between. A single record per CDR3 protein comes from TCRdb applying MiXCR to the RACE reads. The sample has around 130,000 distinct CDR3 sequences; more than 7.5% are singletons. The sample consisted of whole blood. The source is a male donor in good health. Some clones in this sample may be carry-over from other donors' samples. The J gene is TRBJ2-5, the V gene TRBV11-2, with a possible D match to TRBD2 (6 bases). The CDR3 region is CASSLDLSVAGRETQYF. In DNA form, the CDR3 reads TGTGCCAGCAGCTTAGATCTAAGTGTGGCGGGGCGGGAGACCCAGTACTTC.